Listed here are 7 T cell receptor beta chains from one sample, sequenced in a study of T cells in Graves' hyperthyroidism and ophthalmopathy. TCR beta CDR3 regions were amplified from RNA transcripts. The TCR CDR3 first-round RT-PCR relied on the HTBI primer set. TCRdb re-analysed the multiplex PCR reads in MiXCR, keeping a single row per CDR3 protein. The sample comprises 450,000 to 700,000 distinct CDR3 sequences, 46% of which are singletons, and around 8% rests with the top ten. Sequencing was done on a sample of peripheral blood or thyroid tissue (not recorded which). The receptors here all came from a woman between 18 and 29 years old with Graves' hyperthyroidism.

This clonotype was detected many times. The CDR3 loop is CASSSRLASSYEQYF. The CDR3, as DNA: TGTGCCAGCAGCAGTCGACTCGCTAGCTCCTACGAGCAGTACTTC. The chain employs TRBV12-3 or TRBV12-4 and TRBJ2-7; D gene unclear. The CDR3 has 15 residues. V gave up 6 bases and J gave up 0 bases, with 15 bases separating them.

The genes are TRBV7-9 and TRBJ2-7; TRBD1 might be the D (7 bases). The length of the CDR3 is 15 residues. V shed 5 bases and J shed 4 bases, with 18 bases lying between them. Germline loops: CDR1 SEHNR, CDR2 FQNEAQ (reference sequence). The CDR3 loop is CASSQPGEGAYEQYF. The DNA for the CDR3 is TGTGCCAGCAGCCAGCCGGGAGAGGGGGCTTACGAGCAGTACTTC.

The rearrangement links TRBV14 to TRBJ2-3; 8 bases are a match to TRBD1. This CDR3 contains 14 residues. V shed 4 bases, J shed 3 bases, and the junction held 3 bases outside the gene matches. Germline lookup yields CDR1 SGHDN and CDR2 FVKESK. CDR3 sequence: CASSRTGMTDTQYF. For the CDR3, the DNA is TGTGCCAGCAGCCGGACAGGGATGACAGATACGCAGTATTTT.

This clonotype was seen repeatedly, ten times or more. This rearrangement joins TRBV11-2 to TRBJ2-5; no reliable D call. This CDR3 comprises 15 residues. Germline V lookup: CDR1 SGHAT, CDR2 FQNNGV. V lost 0 bases, J lost 5 bases, and 13 bases lay in between. CDR3 DNA: TGTGCCAGCAGCTTAGATCCGTCTTTCGGGGAGACCCAGTACTTC. Amino acids: CASSLDPSFGETQYF.

The V call is TRBV9, the J call TRBJ2-3, with 12 bases matching TRBD2. V trimming: 4 bases; J trimming: 11 bases; junction bases outside the gene matches: 11. Germline values: CDR1 SGDLS, CDR2 YYNGEE. The CDR3 consists of 15 residues. CDR3 nucleotide sequence: TGTGCCAGCAGCCCCGGGACTAGCGGGTTAGGTATGCAGTATTTT. This codes for CASSPGTSGLGMQYF. Using reference TRBV9 and TRBJ2-3 for the parts outside the CDR3, the full variable domain is DSGVTQTPKHLITATGQRVTLRCSPRSGDLSVYWYQQSLDQGLQFLIQYYNGEERAKGNILERFSAQQFPDLHSELNLSSLELGDSALYFCASSPGTSGLGMQYFGPGTRLTVL.

The chain is built from TRBV7-9 and TRBJ2-7; 10 bases map to TRBD2. Germline V lookup: CDR1 SEHNR, CDR2 FQNEAQ (reference sequence). The CDR3 is 17 residues long. V gave up 4 bases and J gave up 7 bases; unmatched junction bases: 16. CDR3 coding DNA: TGTGCCAGCAGCTCCGTAGCGGGAGGTCCTTCCTACAATGAGCAGTACTTC. Translating it yields CASSSVAGGPSYNEQYF.

This clonotype was seen ten or more times. This sequence joins TRBV5-8 and TRBJ1-1; no clear D gene. The CDR3 totals 12 residues. V dropped 1 base and J dropped 7 bases, with 8 bases sitting between them. Looked up from germline, CDR1 is SGHTS and CDR2 is YDEGEE. CDR3 in amino acids: CASSLPGYEAFF. The CDR3 DNA is TGTGCCAGCAGCTTGCCCGGGTATGAAGCTTTCTTT.